This paragraph covers one TCR beta chain sequence. These data belong to a study of blood T cell repertoires in COVID-19. Original analysis: It was from reference gene primer amplification that nucleated cell counts were estimated. Assay used: immunoSEQ multiplex PCR; TCRdb lists only in-frame clones, some missing. That table gives V, J and clone size, and the DNA gave D and trimming. The sample holds some 250,000 clones, 91% seen once. The sequence derives from a human donor in a cohort exposed to, infected with or recovered from COVID-19 (not recorded which). The donor label of this sample is uncertain. Sequenced: PBMCs or T cells enriched from blood (not recorded which).

The CDR3 sequence is CASSLQYGNQPQHF. CDR3 nucleotides: TGTGCCAGCAGTCTGCAGTATGGTAATCAGCCCCAGCATTTT. The chain is built from TRBV6-5 and TRBJ1-5; D is unclear. This CDR3 comprises 14 residues. Trimming removed 5 bases at V and 4 bases at J, with 12 bases between. Germline V gene data show CDR1 as MNHEY and CDR2 as SVGAGI.